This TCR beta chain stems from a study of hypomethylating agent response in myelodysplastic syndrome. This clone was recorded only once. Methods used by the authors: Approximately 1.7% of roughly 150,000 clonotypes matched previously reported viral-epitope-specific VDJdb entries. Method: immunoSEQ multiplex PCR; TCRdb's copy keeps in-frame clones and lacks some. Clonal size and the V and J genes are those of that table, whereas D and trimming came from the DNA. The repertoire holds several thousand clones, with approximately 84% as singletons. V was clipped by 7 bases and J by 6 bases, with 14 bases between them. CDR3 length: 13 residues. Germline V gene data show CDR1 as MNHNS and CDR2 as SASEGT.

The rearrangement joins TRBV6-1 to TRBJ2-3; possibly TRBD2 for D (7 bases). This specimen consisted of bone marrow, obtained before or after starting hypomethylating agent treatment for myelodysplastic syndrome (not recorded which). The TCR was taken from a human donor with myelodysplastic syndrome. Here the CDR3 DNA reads TGTGCCAGCAATTTGAGGGGGGGGGATACGCAGTATTTT. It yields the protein CASNLRGGDTQYF.